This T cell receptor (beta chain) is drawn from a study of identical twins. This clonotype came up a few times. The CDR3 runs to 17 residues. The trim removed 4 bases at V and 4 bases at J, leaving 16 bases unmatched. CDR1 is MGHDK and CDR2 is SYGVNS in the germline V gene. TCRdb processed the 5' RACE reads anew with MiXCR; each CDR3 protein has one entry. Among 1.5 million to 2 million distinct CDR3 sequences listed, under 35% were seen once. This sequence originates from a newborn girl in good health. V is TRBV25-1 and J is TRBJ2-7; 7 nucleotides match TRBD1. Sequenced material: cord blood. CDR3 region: CASSGSPWDSLIYEQYF. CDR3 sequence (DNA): TGTGCCAGCAGTGGCTCCCCTTGGGACAGCCTAATTTACGAGCAGTACTTC.